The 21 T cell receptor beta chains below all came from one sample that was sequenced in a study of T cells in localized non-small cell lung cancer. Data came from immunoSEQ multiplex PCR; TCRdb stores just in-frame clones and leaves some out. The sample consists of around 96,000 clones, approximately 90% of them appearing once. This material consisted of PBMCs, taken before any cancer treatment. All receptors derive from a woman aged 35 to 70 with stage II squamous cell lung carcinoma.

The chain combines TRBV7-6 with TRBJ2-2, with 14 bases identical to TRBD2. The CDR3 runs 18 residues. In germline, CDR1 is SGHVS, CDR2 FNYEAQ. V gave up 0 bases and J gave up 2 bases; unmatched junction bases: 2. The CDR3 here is CASSLATSGGANTGELFF. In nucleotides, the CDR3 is TGTGCCAGCAGCTTAGCGACTAGCGGGGGGGCAAACACCGGGGAGCTGTTTTTT.

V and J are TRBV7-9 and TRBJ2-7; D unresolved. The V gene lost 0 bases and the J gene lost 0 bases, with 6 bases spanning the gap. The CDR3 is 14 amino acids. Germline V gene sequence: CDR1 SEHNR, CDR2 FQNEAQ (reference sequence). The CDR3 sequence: CASSLAASSYEQYF. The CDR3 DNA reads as TGTGCCAGCAGCTTAGCAGCCAGCTCCTACGAGCAGTACTTC.

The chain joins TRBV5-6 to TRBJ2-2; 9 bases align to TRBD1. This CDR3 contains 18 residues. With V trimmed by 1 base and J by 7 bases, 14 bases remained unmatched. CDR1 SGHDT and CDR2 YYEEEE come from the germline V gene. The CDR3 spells CASSLNPLGTGLFGELFF. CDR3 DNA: TGTGCCAGCAGCTTGAATCCTCTAGGGACAGGGTTGTTCGGGGAGCTGTTTTTT.

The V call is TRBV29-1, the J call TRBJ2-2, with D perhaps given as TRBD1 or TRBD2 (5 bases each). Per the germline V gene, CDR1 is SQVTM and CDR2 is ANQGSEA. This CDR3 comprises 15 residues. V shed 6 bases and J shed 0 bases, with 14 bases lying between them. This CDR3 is CSVKQGPSNTGELFF. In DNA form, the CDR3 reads TGCAGCGTCAAGCAGGGACCTTCGAACACCGGGGAGCTGTTTTTT.

This CDR3 reads CASSLMASMNTEAFF. Written as DNA, the CDR3 is TGTGCCAGCAGTTTAATGGCGAGCATGAACACTGAAGCTTTCTTT. The chain has TRBV28 and TRBJ1-1, with D unresolved. Trimming stripped 2 bases from V and 0 bases from J, with 10 bases between. This CDR3 contains 15 residues. CDR1 and CDR2 (germline): MDHEN, SYDVKM.

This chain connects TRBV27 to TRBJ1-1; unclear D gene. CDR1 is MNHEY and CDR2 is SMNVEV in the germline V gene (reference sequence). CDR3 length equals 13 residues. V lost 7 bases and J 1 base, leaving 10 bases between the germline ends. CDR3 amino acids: CASKVGPNTEAFF. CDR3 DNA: TGTGCCAGCAAGGTAGGACCGAACACTGAAGCTTTCTTT.

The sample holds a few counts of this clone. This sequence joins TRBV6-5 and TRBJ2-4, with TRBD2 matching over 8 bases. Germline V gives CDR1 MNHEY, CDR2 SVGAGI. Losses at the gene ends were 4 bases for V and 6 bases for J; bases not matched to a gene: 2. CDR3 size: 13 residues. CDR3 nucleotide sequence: TGTGCCAGCAGTTCAAGCGGGAGAAACATTCAGTACTTC. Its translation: CASSSSGRNIQYF.

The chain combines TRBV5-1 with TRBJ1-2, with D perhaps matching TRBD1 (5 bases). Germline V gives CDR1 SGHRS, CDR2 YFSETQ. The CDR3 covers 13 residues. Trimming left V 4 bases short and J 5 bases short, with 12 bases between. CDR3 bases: TGCGCCAGCAGCCCGACAGTCGGGTATGGCTACACCTTC. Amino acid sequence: CASSPTVGYGYTF.

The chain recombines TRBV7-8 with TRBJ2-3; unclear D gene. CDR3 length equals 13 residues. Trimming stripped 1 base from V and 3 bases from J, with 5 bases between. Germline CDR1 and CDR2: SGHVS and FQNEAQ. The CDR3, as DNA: TGTGCCAGCAGCTTAGGCCTGACAGATACGCAGTATTTT. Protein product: CASSLGLTDTQYF.

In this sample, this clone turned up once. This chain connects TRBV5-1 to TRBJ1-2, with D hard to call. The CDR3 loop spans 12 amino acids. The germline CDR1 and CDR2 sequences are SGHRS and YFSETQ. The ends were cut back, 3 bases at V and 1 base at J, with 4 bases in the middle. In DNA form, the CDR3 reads TGCGCCAGCAGCTGGGATAACTATGGCTACACCTTC. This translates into CASSWDNYGYTF.

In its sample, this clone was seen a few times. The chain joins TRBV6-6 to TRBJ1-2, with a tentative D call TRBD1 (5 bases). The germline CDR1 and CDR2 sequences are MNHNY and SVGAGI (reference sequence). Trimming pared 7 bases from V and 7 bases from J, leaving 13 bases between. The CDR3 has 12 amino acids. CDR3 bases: TGTGCCAGCAACAAGGCCCAGGGTGGCTACACCTTC. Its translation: CASNKAQGGYTF.

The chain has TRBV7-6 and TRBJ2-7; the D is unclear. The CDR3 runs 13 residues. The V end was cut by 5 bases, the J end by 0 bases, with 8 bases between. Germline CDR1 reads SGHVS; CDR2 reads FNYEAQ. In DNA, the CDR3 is TGTGCCAGCAGCCTTCGGGTCTCCTACGAGCAGTACTTC. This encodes CASSLRVSYEQYF.

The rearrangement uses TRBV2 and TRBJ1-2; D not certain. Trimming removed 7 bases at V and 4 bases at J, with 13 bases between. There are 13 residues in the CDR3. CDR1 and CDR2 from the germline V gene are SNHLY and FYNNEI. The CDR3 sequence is CASNREGSYGYTF. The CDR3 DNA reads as TGTGCCAGCAATAGGGAGGGTTCCTATGGCTACACCTTC.

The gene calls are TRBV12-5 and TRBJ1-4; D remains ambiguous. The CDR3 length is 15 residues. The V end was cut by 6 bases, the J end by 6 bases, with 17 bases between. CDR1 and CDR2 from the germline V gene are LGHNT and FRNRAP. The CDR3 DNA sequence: TGTGCTAGTGGCCCGGCCCTACTGGGAGATGAAAAACTGTTTTTT. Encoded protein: CASGPALLGDEKLFF.

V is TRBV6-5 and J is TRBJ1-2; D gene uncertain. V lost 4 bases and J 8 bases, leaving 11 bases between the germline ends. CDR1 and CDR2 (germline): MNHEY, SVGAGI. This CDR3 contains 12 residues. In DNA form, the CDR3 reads TGTGCCAGCAGTTCGGATCCTAGCGGCTACACCTTC. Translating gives CASSSDPSGYTF.

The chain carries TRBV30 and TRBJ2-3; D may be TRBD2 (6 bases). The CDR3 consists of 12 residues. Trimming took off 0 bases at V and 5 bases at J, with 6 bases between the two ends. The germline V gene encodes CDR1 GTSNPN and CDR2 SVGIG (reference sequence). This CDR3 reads CAWSVRGDTQYF. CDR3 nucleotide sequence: TGTGCCTGGAGTGTGCGGGGAGATACGCAGTATTTT.

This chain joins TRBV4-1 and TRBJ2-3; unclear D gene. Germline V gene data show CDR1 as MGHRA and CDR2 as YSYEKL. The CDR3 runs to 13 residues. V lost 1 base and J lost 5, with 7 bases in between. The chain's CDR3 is CASSQVQEDTQYF. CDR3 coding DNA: TGCGCCAGCAGCCAAGTCCAGGAAGATACGCAGTATTTT.

This chain's CDR3 is CASSVNSNYGYTF. In nucleotides, the CDR3 is TGTGCCAGTAGCGTTAACTCTAACTATGGCTACACCTTC. The chain uses TRBV19 and TRBJ1-2; D is uncertain. This CDR3 is built from 13 residues. From germline, CDR1 is LNHDA and CDR2 SQIVND (reference sequence). With 6 bases removed from V and 0 bases from J, the gap between germline ends came to 8 bases.

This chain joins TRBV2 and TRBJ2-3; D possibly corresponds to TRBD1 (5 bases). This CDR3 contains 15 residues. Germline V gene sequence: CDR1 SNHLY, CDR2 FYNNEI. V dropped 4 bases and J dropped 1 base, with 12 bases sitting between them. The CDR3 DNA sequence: TGTGCCAGCAGTGTCAGGGATGAAGGCACAGATACGCAGTATTTT. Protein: CASSVRDEGTDTQYF.

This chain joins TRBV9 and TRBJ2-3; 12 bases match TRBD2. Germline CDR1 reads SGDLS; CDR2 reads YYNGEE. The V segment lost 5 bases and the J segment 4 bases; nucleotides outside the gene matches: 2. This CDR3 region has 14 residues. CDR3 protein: CASSGLAGPDTQYF. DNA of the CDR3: TGTGCCAGCAGTGGACTAGCGGGACCAGATACGCAGTATTTT.

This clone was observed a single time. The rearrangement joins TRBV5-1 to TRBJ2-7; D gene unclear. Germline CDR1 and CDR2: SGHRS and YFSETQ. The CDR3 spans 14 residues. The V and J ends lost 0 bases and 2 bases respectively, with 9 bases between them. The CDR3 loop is CASSLGGGPYEQYF. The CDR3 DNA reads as TGCGCCAGCAGCTTGGGCGGCGGACCCTACGAGCAGTACTTC.